This T cell receptor beta chain comes out of a study of radiation and T cells in renal cell carcinoma. Study-wide findings and caveats: From baseline, blood top tumor clonotypes peaked at 2 weeks post-radiation. Baseline intratumoral clonotype presence is unknown without pretreatment biopsies.

Time point here: blood 2 weeks post-SBRT. The treatment is: 15 Gy SBRT to primary tumor, nephrectomy 4 weeks later. Radiation-treated patients gave blood at baseline, week 2 and week 4. The trim removed 4 bases at V and 6 bases at J, leaving 9 bases unmatched. The CDR3 has 14 amino acids. Per germline, CDR1 SGDLS and CDR2 YYNGEE. Assay: immunoSEQ multiplex PCR; the TCRdb copy retains only in-frame clones and omits some. The table has some 150,000 clones, approximately 88% seen once. For this clone: As yet, its antigen is unknown.

The source is a woman aged 45-65 years with renal cell carcinoma. Here the sequenced sample was blood, taken from a patient whose treatment included radiotherapy and nephrectomy. This chain connects TRBV9 to TRBJ1-2; TRBD1 matches at 7 bases. The CDR3 nucleotides are TGTGCCAGCAGCCCTTGGGACAGCCTAAATGGCTACACCTTC. Encoded protein: CASSPWDSLNGYTF.